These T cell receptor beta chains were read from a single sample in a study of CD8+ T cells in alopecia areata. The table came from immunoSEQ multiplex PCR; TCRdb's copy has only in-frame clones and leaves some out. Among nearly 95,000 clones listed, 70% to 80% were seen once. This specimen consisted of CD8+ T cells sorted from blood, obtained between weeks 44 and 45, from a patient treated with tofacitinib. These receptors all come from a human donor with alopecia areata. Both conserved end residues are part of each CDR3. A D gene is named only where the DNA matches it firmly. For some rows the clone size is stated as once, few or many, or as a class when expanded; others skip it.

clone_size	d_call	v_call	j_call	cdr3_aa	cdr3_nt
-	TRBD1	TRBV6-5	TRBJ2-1	CASSYDGQGFNEQFF	TGTGCCAGCAGTTACGATGGACAGGGGTTCAATGAGCAGTTCTTC
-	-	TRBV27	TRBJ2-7	CASSLFSPRDTYEQYF	TGTGCCAGCAGTTTATTCTCCCCACGGGACACCTACGAGCAGTACTTC
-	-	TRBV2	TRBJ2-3	CASSELPRAQDTQYF	TGTGCCAGCAGTGAGTTGCCGAGGGCCCAAGATACGCAGTATTTT
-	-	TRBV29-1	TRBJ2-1	CSPTEYNEQFF	TGCAGCCCCACGGAGTACAATGAGCAGTTCTTC
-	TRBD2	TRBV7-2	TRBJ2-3	CASSLGAGGGDTQYF	TGTGCCAGCAGCTTAGGAGCGGGGGGTGGAGATACGCAGTATTTT
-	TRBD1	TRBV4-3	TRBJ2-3	CASSQDLRTGRVGTQYF	TGCGCCAGCAGCCAAGACCTTCGGACAGGCCGCGTCGGTACGCAGTATTTT
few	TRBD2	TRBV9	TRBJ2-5	CASSGFSTGLAGGPQETQYF	TGTGCCAGCAGCGGATTTTCTACGGGTCTAGCGGGGGGGCCACAAGAGACCCAGTACTTC
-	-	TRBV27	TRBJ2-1	CASSTHGPDEQFF	TGTGCCAGCAGCACACACGGTCCCGATGAGCAGTTCTTC
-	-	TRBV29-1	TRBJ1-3	CSVVGTGGNTIYF	TGCAGCGTCGTCGGGACGGGCGGAAACACCATATATTTT
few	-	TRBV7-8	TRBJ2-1	CASSPDSEQFF	TGTGCCAGCAGCCCTGACAGTGAGCAGTTCTTC
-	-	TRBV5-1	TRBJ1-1	CASSLDQGSPAFF	TGCGCCAGCAGCTTAGACCAGGGTTCCCCCGCTTTCTTT
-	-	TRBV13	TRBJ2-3	CASSHPRTSTDTQYF	TGTGCCAGCAGCCACCCCCGGACTAGCACAGATACGCAGTATTTT
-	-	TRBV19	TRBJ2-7	CASTQGGGTEQYF	TGTGCCAGTACCCAAGGGGGAGGGACCGAGCAGTACTTC
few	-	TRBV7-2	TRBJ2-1	CASSLGNEQFF	TGTGCCAGCAGCTTGGGCAATGAGCAGTTCTTC
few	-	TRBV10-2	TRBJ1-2	CASSESKGVNYGYTF	TGCGCCAGCAGTGAGTCAAAGGGGGTGAACTATGGCTACACCTTC
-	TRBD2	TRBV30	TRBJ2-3	CAWSILADTQYF	TGTGCCTGGAGCATACTAGCGGATACGCAGTATTTT
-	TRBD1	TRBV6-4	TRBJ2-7	CASSPGTGSYEQYF	TGTGCCAGCAGTCCCGGGACAGGGTCCTACGAGCAGTACTTC
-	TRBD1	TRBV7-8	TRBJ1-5	CASSPIGQVKNQPQHF	TGTGCCAGCAGCCCAATTGGACAGGTTAAAAATCAGCCCCAGCATTTT
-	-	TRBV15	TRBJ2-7	CATSRDRTAIYEQYF	TGTGCCACCAGCAGAGATAGGACTGCCATCTACGAGCAGTACTTC
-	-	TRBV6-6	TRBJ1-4	CASSYSRPPGTEKLFF	TGTGCCAGCAGTTACTCGAGACCCCCGGGAACTGAAAAACTGTTTTTT
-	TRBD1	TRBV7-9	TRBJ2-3	CASSLEGGQGLLTDTQYF	TGTGCCAGCAGCTTAGAGGGGGGACAGGGACTACTCACAGATACGCAGTATTTT
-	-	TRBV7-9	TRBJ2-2	CASSPYGTPNTGELFF	TGTGCCAGCAGCCCATATGGGACACCGAACACCGGGGAGCTGTTTTTT
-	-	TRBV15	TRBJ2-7	CATSMRGQRVEQYF	TGTGCCACCAGCATGCGAGGCCAAAGGGTGGAGCAGTACTTC
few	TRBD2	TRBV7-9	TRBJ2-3	CASSPGLAGGPDTQYF	TGTGCCAGCAGCCCGGGACTAGCGGGGGGGCCCGATACGCAGTATTTT
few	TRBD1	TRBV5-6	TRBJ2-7	CASSTGTGDFYEQYF	TGTGCCAGCAGCACCGGGACAGGGGACTTCTACGAGCAGTACTTC
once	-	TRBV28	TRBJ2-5	CASRTLGIQETQYF	TGTGCCAGCAGAACATTGGGAATCCAAGAGACCCAGTACTTC
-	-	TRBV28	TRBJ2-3	CASSFGGSSTDTQYF	TGTGCCAGCAGCTTTGGTGGCTCTAGCACAGATACGCAGTATTTT
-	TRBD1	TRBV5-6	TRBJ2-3	CASSLGQGPTDTQYF	TGTGCCAGCAGCCTGGGACAGGGGCCCACAGATACGCAGTATTTT
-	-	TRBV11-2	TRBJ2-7	CASSSGHTDYEQYF	TGTGCCAGCAGCTCGGGCCATACGGACTACGAGCAGTACTTC
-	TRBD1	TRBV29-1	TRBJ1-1	CSGGQGPNTEAFF	TGCAGCGGGGGACAGGGGCCAAACACTGAAGCTTTCTTT
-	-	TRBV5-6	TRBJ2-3	CASSLEAGPSTDTQYF	TGTGCCAGCAGCTTGGAGGCAGGCCCTAGCACAGATACGCAGTATTTT
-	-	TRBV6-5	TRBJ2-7	CASSYSGGERAYEQYF	TGTGCCAGCAGTTACTCAGGGGGGGAGAGGGCCTACGAGCAGTACTTC
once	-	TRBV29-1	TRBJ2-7	CSVGPGDNMGGEQYF	TGCAGCGTTGGTCCAGGGGACAACATGGGTGGGGAGCAGTACTTC
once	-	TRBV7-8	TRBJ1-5	CASSLWGNQPQHF	TGTGCCAGCAGCCTCTGGGGCAATCAGCCCCAGCATTTT
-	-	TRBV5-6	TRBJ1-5	CASSLAGNQPQHF	TGTGCCAGCAGCTTGGCGGGAAATCAGCCCCAGCATTTT
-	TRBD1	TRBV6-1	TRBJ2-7	CASSNDRAHEQYF	TGTGCCAGCAGTAACGACAGGGCCCACGAGCAGTACTTC
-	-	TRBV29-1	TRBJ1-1	CSVPLRGETEAFF	TGCAGCGTCCCCCTTCGGGGGGAGACTGAAGCTTTCTTT
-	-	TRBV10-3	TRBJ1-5	CAISESGRGREPQHF	TGTGCCATCAGTGAGTCAGGTAGGGGACGGGAGCCCCAGCATTTT
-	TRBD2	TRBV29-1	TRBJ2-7	CSVDPSGDSYEQYF	TGCAGCGTGGACCCTAGCGGGGATTCCTACGAGCAGTACTTC
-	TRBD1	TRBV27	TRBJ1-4	CASSRDRVTEKLFF	TGTGCCAGCAGCCGGGACAGGGTGACTGAAAAACTGTTTTTT
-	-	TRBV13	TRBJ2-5	CASGAGRETQYF	TGTGCCTCGGGGGCAGGGCGGGAGACCCAGTACTTC
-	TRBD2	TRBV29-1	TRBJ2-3	CSVVRRGAVETDTQYF	TGCAGCGTTGTAAGGCGGGGGGCCGTTGAGACAGATACGCAGTATTTT